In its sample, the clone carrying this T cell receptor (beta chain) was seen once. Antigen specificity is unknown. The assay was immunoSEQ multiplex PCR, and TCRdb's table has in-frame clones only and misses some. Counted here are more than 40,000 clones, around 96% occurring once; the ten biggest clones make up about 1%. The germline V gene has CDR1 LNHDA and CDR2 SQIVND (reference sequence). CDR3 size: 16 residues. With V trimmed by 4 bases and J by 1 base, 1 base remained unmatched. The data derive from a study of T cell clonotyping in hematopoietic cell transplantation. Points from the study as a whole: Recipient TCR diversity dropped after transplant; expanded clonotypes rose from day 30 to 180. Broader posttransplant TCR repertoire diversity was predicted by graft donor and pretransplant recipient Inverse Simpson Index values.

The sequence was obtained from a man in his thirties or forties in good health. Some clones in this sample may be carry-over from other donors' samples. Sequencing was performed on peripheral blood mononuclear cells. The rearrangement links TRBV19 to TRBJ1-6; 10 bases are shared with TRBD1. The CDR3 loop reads CASSKGQGSYNSPLHF. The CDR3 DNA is TGTGCCAGTAGTAAGGGACAGGGGTCCTATAATTCACCCCTCCACTTT. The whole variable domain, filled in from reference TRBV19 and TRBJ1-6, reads DGGITQSPKYLFRKEGQNVTLSCEQNLNHDAMYWYRQDPGQGLRLIYYSQIVNDFQKGDIAEGYSVSREKKESFPLTVTSAQKNPTAFYLCASSKGQGSYNSPLHFGNGTRLTVT.